A single sample gave rise to the 27 T cell receptor beta chains below, sequenced in a study of PD-1 blockade in classical Hodgkin lymphoma. All patients experienced relapse after autologous stem cell transplantation, and brentuximab vedotin exposure was variable. The method was immunoSEQ multiplex PCR; TCRdb's version includes in-frame clones alone and lacks a portion of them. The table records tens of thousands of clones, over 60% of them present only once. Sequenced material: peripheral blood mononuclear cells (PBMCs), taken before the second cycle of nivolumab. The receptor source for this set is a human donor with classical Hodgkin lymphoma.

The chain recombines TRBV7-8 with TRBJ2-1; 14 bases match TRBD2. Trimming removed 1 base from V and 4 bases from J; junction bases left unmatched: 3. Germline CDR1 reads SGHVS; CDR2 reads FQNEAQ. The CDR3 contains 17 residues. The CDR3, as DNA: TGTGCCAGCAGCTTAGTTGGGACTAGCGGGGGATACAATGAGCAGTTCTTC. Its translation: CASSLVGTSGGYNEQFF.

The chain uses TRBV9 and TRBJ2-3; D is undetermined. Germline V gene sequence: CDR1 SGDLS, CDR2 YYNGEE. V lost 4 bases to trimming and J lost 5 bases, with 14 bases between them. The CDR3 is 14 residues long. The CDR3 DNA reads TGTGCCAGCAGCCCCCGTATGGGCGTAGATACGCAGTATTTT. This sequence encodes CASSPRMGVDTQYF. The full variable domain, completed using reference TRBV9 and TRBJ2-3, is DSGVTQTPKHLITATGQRVTLRCSPRSGDLSVYWYQQSLDQGLQFLIQYYNGEERAKGNILERFSAQQFPDLHSELNLSSLELGDSALYFCASSPRMGVDTQYFGPGTRLTVL.

The genes are TRBV6-5 and TRBJ1-1, with 7 bases lining up with TRBD1. The germline gives CDR1 MNHEY, CDR2 SVGAGI. The length of the CDR3 is 15 residues. The V segment lost 4 bases and the J segment 1 base; nucleotides outside the gene matches: 6. The CDR3 reads CASSFRTGGNTEAFF. The CDR3, as DNA: TGTGCCAGCAGTTTTCGGACAGGTGGGAACACTGAAGCTTTCTTT.

The J gene is TRBJ2-7, the V gene TRBV30, with a weak D call TRBD2 (5 bases). This CDR3 comprises 14 residues. Deletions cut 4 bases from V and 3 bases from J, with 16 bases between. Germline loops: CDR1 GTSNPN, CDR2 SVGIG (reference sequence). The CDR3 DNA sequence: TGTGCCTGGATCCCCTCGGGGAGAGGCTACGAGCAGTACTTC. Its protein is CAWIPSGRGYEQYF.

The CDR3 protein is CATSRDQVSSYEQYF. CDR3 nucleotide sequence: TGTGCCACCAGCAGAGATCAAGTCAGCTCCTACGAGCAGTACTTC. J is TRBJ2-7 and V is TRBV15, with D unresolved. CDR3 length: 15 residues. Germline loops: CDR1 LNHNV, CDR2 YYDKDF (reference sequence). Trimming shortened V by 0 bases and J by 0 bases, and 9 bases separated the two germline ends.

This chain links TRBV6-5 with TRBJ1-5; weak D call: TRBD1 (5 bases). V was trimmed by 5 bases and J by 2 bases, leaving 13 bases between them. From germline, CDR1 is MNHEY and CDR2 SVGAGI. This CDR3 spans 15 amino acids. DNA for the CDR3: TGTGCCAGCAGTCTGCTCGGGGCAGGCAATCAGCCCCAGCATTTT. This sequence encodes CASSLLGAGNQPQHF.

The rearrangement uses TRBV7-8 and TRBJ1-4, with unresolved D. Trimming pared 4 bases from V and 0 bases from J, leaving 15 bases between. The germline V gene encodes CDR1 SGHVS and CDR2 FQNEAQ. This CDR3 is 17 amino acids long. DNA of the CDR3: TGTGCCAGCAGCTCCTACGGGAAGATTGCAACTAATGAAAAACTGTTTTTT. This gives the protein CASSSYGKIATNEKLFF.

V is TRBV5-5 and J is TRBJ2-7, with unresolved D. The CDR3 covers 12 residues. Trimming pared 1 base from V and 3 bases from J, leaving 5 bases between. The germline V gene has CDR1 SGHKS and CDR2 YYEKEE (reference sequence). The CDR3 sequence: CASSLTIYEQYF. The CDR3 region has the DNA TGTGCCAGCAGCTTGACAATCTACGAGCAGTACTTC.

The V and J genes are TRBV6-6 and TRBJ2-5; D remains ambiguous. Per germline, CDR1 MNHNY and CDR2 SVGAGI (reference sequence). This CDR3 is 14 amino acids long. Trimming cost V 2 bases and J 2 bases, with 9 bases left between them. The CDR3 sequence is CASSYVSDQETQYF. Written as DNA, the CDR3 is TGTGCCAGCAGTTACGTTTCGGATCAAGAGACCCAGTACTTC.

The V and J genes are TRBV5-8 and TRBJ1-2, with a weak D call TRBD1 (6 bases). CDR1 is SGHTS and CDR2 is YDEGEE in the germline V gene. The CDR3 consists of 14 residues. V gave up 5 bases and J gave up 7 bases, with 18 bases separating them. The CDR3 region is CASRKPGTSGGYTF. CDR3 DNA: TGTGCCAGCAGAAAGCCCGGGACAAGCGGTGGCTACACCTTC.

V gene TRBV27 combines with J gene TRBJ1-4; the match to TRBD1 covers 8 bases. Trimming at V came to 9 bases and at J to 9 bases, leaving 12 bases not matched to a gene. This CDR3 comprises 14 residues. Germline V gene sequence: CDR1 MNHEY, CDR2 SMNVEV (reference sequence). CDR3 sequence reads: CASGVGTGRKKLFF. CDR3 nucleotide sequence: TGTGCCAGTGGTGTGGGGACAGGTCGGAAAAAACTGTTTTTT.

The V call is TRBV2, the J call TRBJ1-1, with unresolved D. CDR3 size: 12 residues. Trimming shortened V by 7 bases and J by 4 bases, and 10 bases separated the two germline ends. Looked up from germline, CDR1 is SNHLY and CDR2 is FYNNEI. CDR3: CASNVLGTEAFF. CDR3 bases: TGTGCCAGCAACGTGTTGGGCACTGAAGCTTTCTTT. Variable domain in full (rest from reference TRBV2 and TRBJ1-1): EPEVTQTPSHQVTQMGQEVILRCVPISNHLYFYWYRQILGQKVEFLVSFYNNEISEKSEIFDDQFSVERPDGSNFTLKIRSTKLEDSAMYFCASNVLGTEAFFGQGTRLTVV.

The V gene is TRBV11-3, the J gene TRBJ1-1; maybe TRBD1 (5 bases). The CDR3 consists of 13 residues. Trimming left V 4 bases short and J 4 bases short, with 10 bases between. CDR1 is SGHNT, CDR2 YENEEA, per germline. The CDR3 is CASSSGTFTEAFF. The CDR3 coding sequence is TGTGCCAGCAGCTCAGGGACTTTCACTGAAGCTTTCTTT.

This chain connects TRBV7-8 to TRBJ2-5, with D perhaps TRBD2 (5 bases). This CDR3 region has 14 residues. V lost 3 bases and J lost 6, with 14 bases in between. CDR1 is SGHVS and CDR2 is FQNEAQ in the germline V gene. The CDR3 protein is CASSFGPSSQTQYF. The CDR3 DNA reads as TGTGCCAGCAGCTTCGGGCCTAGCTCGCAGACCCAGTACTTC.

This clone was observed once. This rearrangement joins TRBV5-4 to TRBJ2-3; no definite D call. The CDR3 covers 14 residues. Germline loops: CDR1 SGHNT, CDR2 YYREEE (reference sequence). V shed 1 base and J shed 5 bases, with 11 bases lying between them. CDR3 sequence: CASSLWVAKDTQYF. CDR3 bases: TGTGCCAGCAGCTTGTGGGTAGCAAAAGATACGCAGTATTTT.

The chain recombines TRBV9 with TRBJ1-3; D remains unclear. The V gene lost 4 bases and the J gene lost 11 bases, with 22 bases spanning the gap. CDR3 length equals 15 residues. Germline CDR1 SGDLS, CDR2 YYNGEE. As DNA, the CDR3 is TGTGCCAGCAGCTCCCGCAATGGACGGAACGAGGCCATATATTTT. It specifies CASSSRNGRNEAIYF.

This clone has only a few counts. The rearrangement uses TRBV18 and TRBJ2-2; 10 positions agree with TRBD2. The germline V gene encodes CDR1 KGHSH and CDR2 LQKENI. The CDR3 runs to 16 residues. Trimming took 1 base from V and 6 from J; bases not matched to a gene: 5. For the CDR3, the DNA is TGTGCCAGCTCACCACTCCCTAGCGGGAGATCCGGGGAGCTGTTTTTT. Amino acids: CASSPLPSGRSGELFF.

The genes are TRBV29-1 and TRBJ2-1; D unclear. Germline CDR1 and CDR2: SQVTM and ANQGSEA. Trimming stripped 3 bases from V and 0 bases from J, with 24 bases between. The CDR3 extends over 19 amino acids. CDR3 protein: CSVEAPPSRQDLSYNEQFF. The CDR3 DNA reads TGCAGCGTTGAGGCCCCCCCTTCCCGACAAGACCTCTCCTACAATGAGCAGTTCTTC.

This clone was counted only a few times. CDR3 nucleotide sequence: TGCGCCAGCAGCCTAGGACAGGGGGCCTCCTACGAGCAGTACTTC. Amino acid sequence: CASSLGQGASYEQYF. The chain couples TRBV5-1 to TRBJ2-7, with 11 positions matching TRBD1. Germline CDR1 is SGHRS and CDR2 is YFSETQ. The CDR3 sequence is 15 residues long. The V gene end was trimmed by 4 bases and the J gene end by 0 bases; junction bases not matched to a gene: 3.

V usage is TRBV14 and J usage is TRBJ2-2, with a weak D call TRBD1 (5 bases). The V gene's germline CDR1 is SGHDN and CDR2 FVKESK. V was shortened by 8 bases and J by 1 base, with 11 bases between the two germline ends. The CDR3 extends over 14 amino acids. CDR3 loop: CASSRALNTGELFF. The CDR3 DNA follows: TGTGCCAGCTCCAGGGCACTGAACACCGGGGAGCTGTTTTTT.

V usage is TRBV6-1 and J usage is TRBJ2-7, with 9 positions matching TRBD2. The CDR3 is made up of 14 amino acids. The germline gives CDR1 MNHNS, CDR2 SASEGT. J was trimmed by 3 bases and V by 0 bases; bases with no gene match: 0. CDR3 amino acids: CASSEATSGYEQYF. The CDR3 DNA follows: TGTGCCAGCAGTGAAGCGACTAGCGGCTACGAGCAGTACTTC.

The chain uses TRBV7-9 and TRBJ1-5; D not certain. The CDR3 runs 16 residues. Germline loops: CDR1 SEHNR, CDR2 FQNEAQ (reference sequence). Trimming stripped 5 bases from V and 0 bases from J, with 14 bases between. CDR3 nucleotide sequence: TGTGCCAGCAGCCCCTTTTCGTGGGGTAGCAATCAGCCCCAGCATTTT. This encodes CASSPFSWGSNQPQHF.

This clone is judged large. This chain links TRBV28 with TRBJ2-1; possible D gene TRBD2, 5 bases. The V gene's germline CDR1 is MDHEN and CDR2 SYDVKM. This CDR3 comprises 15 residues. Trimming cost V 4 bases and J 0 bases, with 10 bases left between them. The CDR3 sequence is CASSSASHSYNEQFF. The CDR3 DNA sequence: TGTGCCAGCAGTTCGGCTAGCCACTCCTACAATGAGCAGTTCTTC.

The chain combines TRBV6-5 with TRBJ1-1, with TRBD1 as a possible D gene (5 bases). This CDR3 spans 13 amino acids. Germline assignment: CDR1 MNHEY and CDR2 SVGAGI. V lost 2 bases, J lost 8 bases, and 12 bases lay in between. This CDR3 reads CASSYNQGEEAFF. CDR3 bases: TGTGCCAGCAGTTACAACCAGGGAGAAGAAGCTTTCTTT.

The V call is TRBV5-4, the J call TRBJ1-5; D might be TRBD1 (6 bases). Germline CDR1 reads SGHNT; CDR2 reads YYREEE (reference sequence). Trimming left V 4 bases short and J 4 bases short, with 12 bases between. The CDR3 covers 14 residues. For the CDR3, the DNA is TGTGCCAGCAGCCCCGACAGGCGGAATCAGCCCCAGCATTTT. Its translation: CASSPDRRNQPQHF.

The V gene is TRBV5-6, the J gene TRBJ1-2, with unresolved D. Trimming took off 2 bases at V and 8 bases at J, with 10 bases between the two ends. This CDR3 is 12 amino acids long. Germline V gene data show CDR1 as SGHDT and CDR2 as YYEEEE. CDR3 nucleotides: TGTGCCAGCAGCTTTTCGGGTTGGGGCTACACCTTC. Amino acids: CASSFSGWGYTF.

V usage is TRBV7-3 and J usage is TRBJ2-1; D gene uncertain. With 1 base removed from V and 4 bases from J, the gap between germline ends came to 5 bases. This CDR3 has 13 residues. Germline V CDR1 and CDR2: SGHTA, FQGTGA. Here the CDR3 DNA reads TGTGCCAGCAGCTTAAACTTATACAATGAGCAGTTCTTC. Its translation: CASSLNLYNEQFF.